This T cell receptor (beta chain) derives from a study of identical twins. Whole-study findings and limits: Beta out-of-frame sequences showed weaker excess sharing between twins. Models underestimated TCR alpha sharing (out-of-frame) in monozygotic twins.

This clonotype was seen more than once but under ten times. Its antigen is currently unknown. cDNA molecules carried unique molecular identifiers, and template switching added a universal primer site. From the 5' RACE reads, TCRdb called clonotypes with MiXCR, one entry per CDR3 protein. The data contain 700,000 to 950,000 distinct CDR3 sequences, 9% to 15% of them seen just once; the ten biggest clones take up about 1.5%. These data were also filed under a second study, of yellow fever vaccine responses in identical twins.

This clonotype was obtained from a young woman in good health. Sequenced input: PBMCs.

The CDR3: CASSFMVWEAEAFF. The CDR3 DNA sequence: TGTGCCAGCAGTTTTATGGTCTGGGAGGCTGAAGCTTTCTTT. The chain employs TRBV12-3 or TRBV12-4 and TRBJ1-1, with D unclear. V was shortened by 3 bases and J by 6 bases, with 14 bases between the two germline ends. The CDR3 has 14 amino acids.